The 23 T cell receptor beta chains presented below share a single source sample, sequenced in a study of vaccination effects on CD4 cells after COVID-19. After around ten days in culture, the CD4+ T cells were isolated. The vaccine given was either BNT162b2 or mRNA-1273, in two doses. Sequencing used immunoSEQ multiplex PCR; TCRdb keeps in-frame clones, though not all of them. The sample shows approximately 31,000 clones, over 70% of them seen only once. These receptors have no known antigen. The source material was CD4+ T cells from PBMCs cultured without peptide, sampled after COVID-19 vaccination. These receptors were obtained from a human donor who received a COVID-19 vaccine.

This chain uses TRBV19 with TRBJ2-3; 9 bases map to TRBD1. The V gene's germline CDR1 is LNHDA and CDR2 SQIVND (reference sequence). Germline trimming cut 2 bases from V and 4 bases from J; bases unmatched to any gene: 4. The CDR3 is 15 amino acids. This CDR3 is CASSIPGQGSDTQYF. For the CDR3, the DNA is TGTGCCAGTAGTATACCGGGACAGGGATCAGATACGCAGTATTTT.

The CDR3 here is CAIASGGSSYEQYF. The CDR3 DNA sequence: TGTGCCATCGCTAGCGGGGGATCTTCCTACGAGCAGTACTTC. The chain recombines TRBV30 with TRBJ2-7, with TRBD2 matching over 10 bases. Germline V gene data show CDR1 as GTSNPN and CDR2 as SVGIG (reference sequence). Germline trimming cut 8 bases from V and 1 base from J; bases unmatched to any gene: 8. This CDR3 comprises 14 residues.

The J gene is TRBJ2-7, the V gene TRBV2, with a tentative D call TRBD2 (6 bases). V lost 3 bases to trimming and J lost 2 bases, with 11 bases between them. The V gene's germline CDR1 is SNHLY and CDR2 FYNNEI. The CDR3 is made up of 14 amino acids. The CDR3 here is CASSEGRITYEQYF. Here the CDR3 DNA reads TGTGCCAGCAGTGAGGGGAGGATCACCTACGAGCAGTACTTC.

CDR3 DNA: TGTGCCAGCAGGACCACTAGGGGATATACCGGGGAGCTGTTTTTT. Protein: CASRTTRGYTGELFF. The chain has TRBV2 and TRBJ2-2; D is tentatively TRBD1 or TRBD2 (5 bases each). V shed 6 bases and J shed 5 bases, with 16 bases lying between them. The CDR3 has 15 amino acids. Germline V gene lookup returns CDR1 SNHLY and CDR2 FYNNEI.

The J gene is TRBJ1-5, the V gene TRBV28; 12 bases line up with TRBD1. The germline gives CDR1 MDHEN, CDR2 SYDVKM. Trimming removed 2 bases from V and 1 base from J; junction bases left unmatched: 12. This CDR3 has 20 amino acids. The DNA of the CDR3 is TGTGCCAGCAGTTTAAGCGGAGGGACAGGGGGCGCTGGGAGCAATCAGCCCCAGCATTTT. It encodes CASSLSGGTGGAGSNQPQHF. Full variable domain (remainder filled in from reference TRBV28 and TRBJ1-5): DVKVTQSSRYLVKRTGEKVFLECVQDMDHENMFWYRQDPGLGLRLIYFSYDVKMKEKGDIPEGYSVSREKKERFSLILESASTNQTSMYLCASSLSGGTGGAGSNQPQHFGDGTRLSIL.

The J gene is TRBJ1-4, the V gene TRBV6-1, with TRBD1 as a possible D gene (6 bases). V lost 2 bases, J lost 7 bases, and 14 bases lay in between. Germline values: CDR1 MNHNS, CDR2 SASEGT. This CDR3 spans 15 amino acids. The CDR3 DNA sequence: TGTGCCAGCAGTGAACGCCCTGGGGGCGGTGAAAAACTGTTTTTT. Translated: CASSERPGGGEKLFF.

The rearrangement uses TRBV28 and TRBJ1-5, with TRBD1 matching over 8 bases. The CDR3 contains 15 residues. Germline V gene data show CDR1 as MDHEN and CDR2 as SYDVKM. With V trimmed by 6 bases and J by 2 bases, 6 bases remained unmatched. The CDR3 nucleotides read TGTGCCAGCAGCAACAGGGGGTTTGGCAATCAGCCCCAGCATTTT. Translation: CASSNRGFGNQPQHF.

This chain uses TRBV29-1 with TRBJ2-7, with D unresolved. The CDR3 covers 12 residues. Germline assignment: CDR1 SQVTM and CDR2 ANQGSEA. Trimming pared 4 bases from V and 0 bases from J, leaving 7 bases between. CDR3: CSVGERSYEQYF. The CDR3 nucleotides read TGCAGCGTTGGTGAACGCTCCTACGAGCAGTACTTC.

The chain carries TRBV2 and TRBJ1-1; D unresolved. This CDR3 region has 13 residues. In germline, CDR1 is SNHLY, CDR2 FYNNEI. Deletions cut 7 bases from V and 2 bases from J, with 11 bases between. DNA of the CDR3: TGTGCCAGCATTAAGGAGATAAACACTGAAGCTTTCTTT. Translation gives CASIKEINTEAFF. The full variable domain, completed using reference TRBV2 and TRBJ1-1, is EPEVTQTPSHQVTQMGQEVILRCVPISNHLYFYWYRQILGQKVEFLVSFYNNEISEKSEIFDDQFSVERPDGSNFTLKIRSTKLEDSAMYFCASIKEINTEAFFGQGTRLTVV.

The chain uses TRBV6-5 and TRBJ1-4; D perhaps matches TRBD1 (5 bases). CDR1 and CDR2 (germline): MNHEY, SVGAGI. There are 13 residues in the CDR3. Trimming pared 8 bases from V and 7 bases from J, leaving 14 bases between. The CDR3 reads CASRGTQGEKLFF. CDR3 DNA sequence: TGTGCCAGCCGGGGGACCCAAGGTGAAAAACTGTTTTTT.

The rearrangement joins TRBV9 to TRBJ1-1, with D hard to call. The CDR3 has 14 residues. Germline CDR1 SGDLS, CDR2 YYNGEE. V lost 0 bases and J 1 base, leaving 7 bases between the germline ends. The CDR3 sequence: CASSVAPANTEAFF. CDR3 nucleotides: TGTGCCAGCAGCGTAGCCCCAGCGAACACTGAAGCTTTCTTT.

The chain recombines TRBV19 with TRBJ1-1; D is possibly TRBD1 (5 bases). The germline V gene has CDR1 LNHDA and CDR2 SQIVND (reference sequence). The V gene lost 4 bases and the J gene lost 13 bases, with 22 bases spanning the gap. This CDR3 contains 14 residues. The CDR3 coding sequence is TGTGCCAGTAGTACCTTGGGTGAGGGACGGAAGAATTTCTTT. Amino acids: CASSTLGEGRKNFF.

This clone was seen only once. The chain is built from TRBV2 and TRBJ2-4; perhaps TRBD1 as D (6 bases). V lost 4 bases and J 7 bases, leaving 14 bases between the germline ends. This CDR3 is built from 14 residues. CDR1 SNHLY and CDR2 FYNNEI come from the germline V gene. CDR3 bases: TGTGCCAGCAGTGTTAGCAGGGGACCTAACATTCAGTACTTC. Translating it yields CASSVSRGPNIQYF.

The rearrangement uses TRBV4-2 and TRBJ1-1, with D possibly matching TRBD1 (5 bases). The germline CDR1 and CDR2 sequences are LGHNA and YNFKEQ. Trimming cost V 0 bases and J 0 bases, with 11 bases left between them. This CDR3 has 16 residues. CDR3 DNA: TGTGCCAGCAGCCAAGATAGGACAATTCTGAACACTGAAGCTTTCTTT. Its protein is CASSQDRTILNTEAFF.

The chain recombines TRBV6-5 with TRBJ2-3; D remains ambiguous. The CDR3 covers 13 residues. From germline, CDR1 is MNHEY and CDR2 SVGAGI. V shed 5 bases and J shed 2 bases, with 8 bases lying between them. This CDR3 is CASSLDPTDTQYF. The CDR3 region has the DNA TGTGCCAGCAGTCTCGACCCCACAGATACGCAGTATTTT.

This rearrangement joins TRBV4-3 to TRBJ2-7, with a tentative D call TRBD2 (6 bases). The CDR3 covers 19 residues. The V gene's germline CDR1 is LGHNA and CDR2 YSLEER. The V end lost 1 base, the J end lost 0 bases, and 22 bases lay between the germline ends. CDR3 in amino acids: CASSQGILWRESPSYEQYF. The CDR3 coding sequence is TGCGCCAGCAGCCAAGGGATCCTCTGGAGGGAAAGCCCCTCCTACGAGCAGTACTTC.

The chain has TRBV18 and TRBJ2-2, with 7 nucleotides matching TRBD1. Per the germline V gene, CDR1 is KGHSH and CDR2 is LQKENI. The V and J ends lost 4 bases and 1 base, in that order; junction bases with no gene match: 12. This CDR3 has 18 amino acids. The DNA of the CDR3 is TGTGCCAGCTCACGGAACGTGGGGGACAGCATGAACACCGGGGAGCTGTTTTTT. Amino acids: CASSRNVGDSMNTGELFF.

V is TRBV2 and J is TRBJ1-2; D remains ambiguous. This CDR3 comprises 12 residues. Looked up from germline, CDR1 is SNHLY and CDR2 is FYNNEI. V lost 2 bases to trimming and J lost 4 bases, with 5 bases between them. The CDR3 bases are TGTGCCAGCAGTGAATTTCCCTATGGCTACACCTTC. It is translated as CASSEFPYGYTF.

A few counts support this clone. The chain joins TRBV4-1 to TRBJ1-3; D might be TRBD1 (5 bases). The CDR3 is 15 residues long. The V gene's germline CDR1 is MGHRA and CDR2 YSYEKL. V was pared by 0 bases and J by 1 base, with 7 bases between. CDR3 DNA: TGCGCCAGCAGCCAAGATCCAGGGTCTGGAAACACCATATATTTT. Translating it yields CASSQDPGSGNTIYF.

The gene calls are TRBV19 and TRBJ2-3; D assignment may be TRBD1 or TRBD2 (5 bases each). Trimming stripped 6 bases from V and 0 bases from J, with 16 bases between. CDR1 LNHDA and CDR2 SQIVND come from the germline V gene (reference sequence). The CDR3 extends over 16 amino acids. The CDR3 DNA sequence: TGTGCCAGTAGACGTTCTTTTGGGGGTAGCACAGATACGCAGTATTTT. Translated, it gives CASRRSFGGSTDTQYF.

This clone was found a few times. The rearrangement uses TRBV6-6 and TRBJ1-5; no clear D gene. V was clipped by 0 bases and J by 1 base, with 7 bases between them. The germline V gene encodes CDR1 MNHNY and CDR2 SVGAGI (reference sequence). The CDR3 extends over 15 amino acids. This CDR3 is CASSYSTESNQPQHF. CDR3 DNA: TGTGCCAGCAGTTACTCCACAGAAAGCAATCAGCCCCAGCATTTT.

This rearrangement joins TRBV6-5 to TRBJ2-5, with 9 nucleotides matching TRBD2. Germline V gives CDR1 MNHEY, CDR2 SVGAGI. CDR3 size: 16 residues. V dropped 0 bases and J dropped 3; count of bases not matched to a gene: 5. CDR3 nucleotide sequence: TGTGCCAGCAGTTACTCGGGACTAGCCGTAAAAGAGACCCAGTACTTC. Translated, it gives CASSYSGLAVKETQYF.

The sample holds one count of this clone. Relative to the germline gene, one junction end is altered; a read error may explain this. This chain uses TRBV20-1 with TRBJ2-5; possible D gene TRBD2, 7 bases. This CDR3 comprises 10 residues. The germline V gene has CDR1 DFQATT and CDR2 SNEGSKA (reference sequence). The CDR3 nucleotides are TGCAGTGCGGGAGGGGGTCCAGCTAACTTC. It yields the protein CSAGGGPANF.